The present entry profiles one T cell receptor (beta chain) with its context. Antigen unknown. TCRdb called the 5' RACE reads again in MiXCR, with one record for every CDR3 protein. The sample yields fewer than 750,000 distinct CDR3 sequences, over 15% seen once. These data originate in a study of CD8 T cells in ankylosing spondylitis. Whole-study findings and limits: Within matched ankylosing spondylitis synovial fluid, disease-linked clones were reportedly significantly enriched. Typical of ankylosing spondylitis blood, it appeared, was a TCR beta motif of roughly eight highly homologous variants.

Trimming took 0 bases from V and 5 from J, leaving 13 bases between them. CDR3 length: 15 residues. The sequence was obtained from a male donor with ankylosing spondylitis. The sample consisted of blood, either unsorted or a sorted T cell fraction (not recorded which). The chain is built from TRBV12-3 or TRBV12-4 and TRBJ2-5; D tentatively fits TRBD1 or TRBD2 (6 bases each). CDR3 sequence (DNA): TGTGCCAGCAGTTTAGCGAGGCAGGGGAGGGAGACCCAGTACTTC. Amino acids: CASSLARQGRETQYF.